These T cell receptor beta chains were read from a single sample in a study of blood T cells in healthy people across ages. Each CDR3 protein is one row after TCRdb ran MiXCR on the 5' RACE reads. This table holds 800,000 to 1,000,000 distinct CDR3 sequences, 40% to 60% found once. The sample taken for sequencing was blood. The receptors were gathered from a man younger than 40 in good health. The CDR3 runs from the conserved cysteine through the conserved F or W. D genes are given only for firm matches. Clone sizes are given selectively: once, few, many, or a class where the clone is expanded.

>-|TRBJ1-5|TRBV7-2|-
TGTGCCAGCAGCTTAATGAATGGGCAGCCCCAGCATTTT
CASSLMNGQPQHF
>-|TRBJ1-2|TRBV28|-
TGTGCCAGCAGGCAGGGGTGGGGGAACTATGGCTACACCTTC
CASRQGWGNYGYTF
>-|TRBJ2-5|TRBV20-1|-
TGCAGTGCTAAAGGCGGAGAAGAGACCCAGTACTTC
CSAKGGEETQYF
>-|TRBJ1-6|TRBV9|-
TGTGCCAGCAGCCCGACCCTGGGGCAGGGAAGTTCACCCCTCCACTTT
CASSPTLGQGSSPLHF
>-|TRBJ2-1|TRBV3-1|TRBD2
TGTGCCAGCAGCCAACTAGCGGGGGCCGGATCAGACTACAATGAGCAGTTCTTC
CASSQLAGAGSDYNEQFF
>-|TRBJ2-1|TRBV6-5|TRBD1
TGTGCCAGCACAACGACAGGGGGATATGAGCAGTTCTTC
CASTTTGGYEQFF
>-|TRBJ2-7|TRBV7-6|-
TGTGCCAGCAGCTCAAGCGCCGGCGGGCTTGAAGGCTACGAGCAGTACTTC
CASSSSAGGLEGYEQYF
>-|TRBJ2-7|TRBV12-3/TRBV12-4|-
TGTGCCAGCAGCCGAACCAGAGCAAATGAGCAGTACTTC
CASSRTRANEQYF
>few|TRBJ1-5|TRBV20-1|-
TGCAGTGCAAGTCCGGGTAGCAATCAGCCCCAGCATTTT
CSASPGSNQPQHF
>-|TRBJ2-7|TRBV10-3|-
TGTGCCATCAGGAGCTCAGGGGGGAACTACGAGCAGTACTTC
CAIRSSGGNYEQYF
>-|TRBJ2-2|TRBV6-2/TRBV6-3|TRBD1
TGTGCCAGCAGTTTAGCCTACAGGGGCACCGGGGAGCTGTTTTTT
CASSLAYRGTGELFF
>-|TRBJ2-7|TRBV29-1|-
TGCAGCGTTGAGTGGCAGGGACGCGAGCAGTACTTC
CSVEWQGREQYF
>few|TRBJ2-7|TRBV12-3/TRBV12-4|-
TGTGCCAGCAGTTTCGACAGCGTAGCCTACGAGCAGTACTTC
CASSFDSVAYEQYF
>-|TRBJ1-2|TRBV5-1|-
TGCGCCAGCAGCTTGGGGGATCGGGAATCTCATGGCTACACCTTC
CASSLGDRESHGYTF
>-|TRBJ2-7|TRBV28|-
TGTGCCAGCATCCCCCCCGGGACCTACGAGCAGTACTTC
CASIPPGTYEQYF
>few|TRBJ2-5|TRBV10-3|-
TGTGCCATCAGTGAGTCGGGTCGGGAGACCCAGTACTTC
CAISESGRETQYF
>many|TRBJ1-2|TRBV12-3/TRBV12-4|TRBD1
TGTGCCAGCAGTCTCACAGGGGGCCATGGCTACACCTTC
CASSLTGGHGYTF
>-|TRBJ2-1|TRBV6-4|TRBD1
TGTGCCAGCAGTGAGGGAGACAGGGAAAACAATGAGCAGTTCTTC
CASSEGDRENNEQFF
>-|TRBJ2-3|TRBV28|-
TGTGCCAGCAGTTCCAGGGGAAGATCGGATACGCAGTATTTT
CASSSRGRSDTQYF
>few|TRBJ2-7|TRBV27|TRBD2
TGTGCCAGCAGTTTAGATCCCACTGGCGGGGGACTGAGGAACGAGCAGTACTTC
CASSLDPTGGGLRNEQYF
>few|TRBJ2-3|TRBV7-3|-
TGTGCCAGCAACCCGGCGCCGGATACGCAGTATTTT
CASNPAPDTQYF
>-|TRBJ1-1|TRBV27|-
TGTGCCAGCAGGCCCGGGGGGGGGGCTGAAGCTTTCTTT
CASRPGGGAEAFF
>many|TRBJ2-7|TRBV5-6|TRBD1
TGTGCCAGCTCACTGGGACAGATCTACGAGCAGTACTTC
CASSLGQIYEQYF
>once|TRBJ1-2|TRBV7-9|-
TGTGCCAGCAGTTCCGGACCCGGGCCAAACTATGGCTACACCTTC
CASSSGPGPNYGYTF
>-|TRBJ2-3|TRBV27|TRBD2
TGTGCCAGCACATCCAGCGGGGGGCTTACAGATACGCAGTATTTT
CASTSSGGLTDTQYF
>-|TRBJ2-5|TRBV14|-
TGTGCCAGCAGCCAAGATGAGGGTATGGTGACCCAGTACTTC
CASSQDEGMVTQYF
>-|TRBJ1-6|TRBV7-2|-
TGTGCCAGCAGCTTAGAGAAACAAAGCTATAATTCACCCCTCCACTTT
CASSLEKQSYNSPLHF
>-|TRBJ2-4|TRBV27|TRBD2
TGTGCCAGCAGTTTATCAGCGGGGGGATTCGGAAACATTCAGTACTTC
CASSLSAGGFGNIQYF
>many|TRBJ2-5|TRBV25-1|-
TGTGCCAGCAGTGACACCGGGGGTCAAGAGACCCAGTACTTC
CASSDTGGQETQYF
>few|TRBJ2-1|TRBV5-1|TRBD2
TGCGCCAGCAGCTGGAGACTAGCGGGGGGGTACGATGAGCAGTTCTTC
CASSWRLAGGYDEQFF
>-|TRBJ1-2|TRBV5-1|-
TGCGCCAGCAGCTCCCTCGCGGAGGGTGGCTACACCTTC
CASSSLAEGGYTF
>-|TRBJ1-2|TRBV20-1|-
TGCAGTGCTACCCACCCATCTTCCTATGGCTACACCTTC
CSATHPSSYGYTF
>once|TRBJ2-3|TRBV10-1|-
TGCGCCAGCAGTGAGAAGTTGTGGCGGGGGCGTAGCACAGATACACAGTATTTT
CASSEKLWRGRSTDTQYF
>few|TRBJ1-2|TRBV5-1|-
TGCGCCAGCAGCTTGGAAAGTACAGGGATTGGCTACACCTTC
CASSLESTGIGYTF
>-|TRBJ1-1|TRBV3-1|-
TGTGCCAGCAGCCAAGATAACGGAGCCACTGAAGCTTTCTTT
CASSQDNGATEAFF
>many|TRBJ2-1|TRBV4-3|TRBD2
TGCGCCAGCAGCCAACTCACTAGCGGGGTATCCCAGTTCTTC
CASSQLTSGVSQFF
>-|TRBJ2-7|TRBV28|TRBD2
TGTGCCAGCAGTTTATCTACTAGCGGGGGGCACTACGAGCAGTACTTC
CASSLSTSGGHYEQYF
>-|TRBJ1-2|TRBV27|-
TGTGCCAGCAGTTTCGACCCTCCAAGACAGGAAAGACCCCATGGCTACACCTTC
CASSFDPPRQERPHGYTF
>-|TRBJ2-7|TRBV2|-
TGTGCCAGCAGCAAAGGGGGATACGAGCGGTACTTC
CASSKGGYERYF
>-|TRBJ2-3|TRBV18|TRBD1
TGTGCCAGCTCCCCGGTTGACAGGGCTGATACGCAGTATTTT
CASSPVDRADTQYF
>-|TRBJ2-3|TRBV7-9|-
TGTGCCAGCAGCCGACCTATCACAGATACGCAGTATTTT
CASSRPITDTQYF
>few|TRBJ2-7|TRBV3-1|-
TGTGCCAGCAGCTTCGGGACACTCACGAGGGAGCAGTACTTC
CASSFGTLTREQYF
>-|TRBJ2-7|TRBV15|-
TGTGCCACCCACTACGAGCAGTACTTC
CATHYEQYF
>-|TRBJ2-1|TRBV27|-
TGTGCCAGCAGTCCTACAGAAAATGAGCAGTTCTTC
CASSPTENEQFF
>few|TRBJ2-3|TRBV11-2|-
TGTGCCAGCGGGTCTCGGCAAGATACGCAGTATTTT
CASGSRQDTQYF
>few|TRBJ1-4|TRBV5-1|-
TGCGCCAGCAGCTTGGGGACAGTGGGGAATGAAAAACTGTTTTTT
CASSLGTVGNEKLFF